This TCR beta chain emerged from a study of blood T cell repertoires in COVID-19. The CDR3 length is 14 residues. Germline-derived CDR1 and CDR2 are SGHTA and FQGNSA. Trimming removed 6 bases from V and 8 bases from J; junction bases left unmatched: 11. This table comes from immunoSEQ multiplex PCR, and its TCRdb copy is limited to in-frame clones, with some not included. This table has a few hundred thousand clones, approximately 86% appearing once. This clone came up a few times. The gene calls are TRBV7-2 and TRBJ2-7; TRBD2 agrees at 9 bases. The sequenced material came from peripheral blood. The receptor comes from a woman between 18 and 30 years old with acute or convalescent COVID-19. CDR3 protein: CASRPLGLAGKQYF. CDR3 coding DNA: TGTGCCAGCAGACCCCTCGGGCTAGCGGGAAAGCAGTACTTC.